The 12 T cell receptor beta chains listed next were all sequenced from one sample in a study of siplizumab effects on memory and regulatory T cells. Method: immunoSEQ multiplex PCR; TCRdb's copy keeps in-frame clones and lacks some. The profile shows around 99,000 clones, around 92% of them singletons. Sequenced material: Tregs sorted from blood. These TCRs come from a human donor in good health.

The genes are TRBV5-4 and TRBJ2-5; maybe TRBD2 (5 bases). Germline V CDR1 and CDR2: SGHNT, YYREEE (reference sequence). The CDR3 covers 13 residues. V was clipped by 4 bases and J by 1 base, with 8 bases between them. CDR3 protein: CASSLDFQETQYF. The CDR3 bases are TGTGCCAGCAGCCTGGACTTCCAAGAGACCCAGTACTTC.

The V call is TRBV19, the J call TRBJ1-5; D remains ambiguous. This CDR3 has 17 residues. V gave up 7 bases and J gave up 0 bases, with 19 bases separating them. The germline CDR1 and CDR2 sequences are LNHDA and SQIVND (reference sequence). CDR3 nucleotides: TGTGCCAGTAATGATCAGGCCGTAGGCTATAGCAATCAGCCCCAGCATTTT. It codes for CASNDQAVGYSNQPQHF.

The chain recombines TRBV27 with TRBJ2-1, with TRBD2 matching 7 bases. V gave up 5 bases and J gave up 13 bases; unmatched junction bases: 14. The germline V gene encodes CDR1 MNHEY and CDR2 SMNVEV (reference sequence). The CDR3 is 14 amino acids. CDR3 sequence reads: CASSPWTGGGSQFF. Here the CDR3 DNA reads TGTGCCAGCAGTCCCTGGACTGGCGGGGGTAGCCAGTTCTTC.

The V and J genes are TRBV18 and TRBJ2-7; D not certain. The V end was cut by 3 bases, the J end by 7 bases, with 7 bases between. The CDR3 has 11 amino acids. The germline V gene encodes CDR1 KGHSH and CDR2 LQKENI. The chain's CDR3 is CASSPNVEQYF. CDR3 DNA sequence: TGTGCCAGCTCACCCAACGTAGAGCAGTACTTC.

The V and J genes are TRBV1 and TRBJ1-2; the table's D call of TRBD1 was not tested on the DNA. TRBV1 is a documented pseudogene. The CDR3 extends over 16 amino acids. The CDR3 bases are TGCACCAGCAGTATGGACATTGTGCGAAAGACCTATGGCTACACCTTC. It specifies CTSSMDIVRKTYGYTF.

This chain links TRBV7-9 with TRBJ1-5; D remains unclear. V lost 5 bases and J 6 bases, leaving 17 bases between the germline ends. Germline CDR1 and CDR2: SEHNR and FQNEAQ (reference sequence). This CDR3 is 15 amino acids long. In nucleotides, the CDR3 is TGTGCCAGCAGCCAAACTGCGGGTGGAGGTCAGCCCCAGCATTTT. It codes for CASSQTAGGGQPQHF.

V and J are TRBV9 and TRBJ2-5, with a tentative D call TRBD1 (5 bases). This CDR3 is built from 14 residues. Germline-derived CDR1 and CDR2 are SGDLS and YYNGEE. Trimming took off 2 bases at V and 1 base at J, with 9 bases between the two ends. In nucleotides, the CDR3 is TGTGCCAGCAGCGTCAGGGCCAGCCAAGAGACCCAGTACTTC. Encoded protein: CASSVRASQETQYF.

The chain uses TRBV4-2 and TRBJ1-3; D remains ambiguous. This CDR3 comprises 19 residues. Between the trimmed V and J ends, which lost 0 bases and 4 bases, there was a span of 22 bases. Germline loops: CDR1 LGHNA, CDR2 YNFKEQ. As DNA, the CDR3 is TGTGCCAGCAGCCAAGAGGAGAAAACAAGGAAGGTGGTGGGAAACACCATATATTTT. It specifies CASSQEEKTRKVVGNTIYF.

The chain recombines TRBV9 with TRBJ2-2; 9 bases are a match to TRBD2. After removal of 0 bases from V and 7 bases from J, the junction contained 4 bases not matched to a gene. The CDR3 runs 15 residues. Germline-derived CDR1 and CDR2 are SGDLS and YYNGEE. The CDR3 nucleotides are TGTGCCAGCAGCGTAGGACTAGCGGAAGTCGGGGAGCTGTTTTTT. Its protein is CASSVGLAEVGELFF.

V is TRBV5-1 and J is TRBJ2-1; D tentatively fits TRBD1 or TRBD2 (5 bases each). Trimming pared 0 bases from V and 7 bases from J, leaving 11 bases between. The CDR3 totals 14 residues. The germline gives CDR1 SGHRS, CDR2 YFSETQ. The CDR3 nucleotides read TGCGCCAGCAGCTTGGACGGGGCAGATAATGAGCAGTTCTTC. Its translation is CASSLDGADNEQFF.

The chain couples TRBV6-5 to TRBJ1-2, with a tentative D call TRBD1 (5 bases). Trimming stripped 2 bases from V and 4 bases from J, with 11 bases between. This CDR3 has 14 residues. Per germline, CDR1 MNHEY and CDR2 SVGAGI. CDR3 bases: TGTGCCAGCAGTTACGCCGGGACTTTCTATGGCTACACCTTC. It specifies CASSYAGTFYGYTF.

DNA for the CDR3: TGTGCCAGCAGATACAGGGCGGAGGGATATTACGAGCAGTACTTC. This encodes CASRYRAEGYYEQYF. The chain has TRBV2 and TRBJ2-7, with D tentatively TRBD1 or TRBD2 (6 bases each). The V and J ends lost 6 bases and 4 bases respectively, with 19 bases between them. The CDR3 loop spans 15 amino acids. Germline V gene data show CDR1 as SNHLY and CDR2 as FYNNEI.